This T cell receptor (beta chain) comes out of a study of blood T cell repertoires in COVID-19. Across the whole study: Acute-phase and convalescent COVID-19 samples originated in the United States, Italy and Spain. PBMCs, B-cell-depleted T cells, or T cells were the source of the cDNA or gDNA that made up the material.

Per the authors' pipeline: Amplification of reference gene primers was used by the study to estimate nucleated cell counts. The method was immunoSEQ multiplex PCR; TCRdb's version includes in-frame clones alone and lacks a portion of them. V and J calls and clone size are given by that table; D and trimming were obtained from the DNA. The data show 200,000 to 300,000 clones, with around four fifths seen just once and approximately 4% held by the top ten. Germline V gives CDR1 MNHNY, CDR2 SVGAGI (reference sequence). The CDR3 runs 10 residues. The V end was cut by 8 bases, the J end by 6 bases, with 8 bases between.

The chain is built from TRBV6-6 and TRBJ2-7; D not certain. Sequencing used peripheral blood. This TCR derives from a man between 60 and 70 years old with acute or convalescent COVID-19. The CDR3 loop reads CASGTVEQYF. The CDR3 nucleotides are TGTGCCAGCGGCACAGTCGAGCAGTACTTC.